Detailed here is one T cell receptor beta chain. Its specificity is unknown. This specimen comes from a study of OX40 agonist ivuxolimab in advanced cancers. Overall study context: Melanoma, hepatocellular carcinoma, head and neck or renal cell cancer occurred in dose-escalation patients. Study conclusions and caveats: There were, on average, more expanded clones in CD8+ T cells than in CD4+.

Here immunoSEQ multiplex PCR was the method, and the copy in TCRdb shows in-frame clones only, minus some. The sample shows 70,000 to 100,000 clones, about 90% of them seen only once. This CDR3 has 13 amino acids. Per germline, CDR1 SGHAT and CDR2 FQNNGV. Between the trimmed V and J ends, which lost 5 bases and 3 bases, there was a span of 11 bases. The sequence came from an adult with an advanced solid tumor such as melanoma, head and neck, liver or kidney cancer. J is TRBJ2-7 and V is TRBV11-2; D remains ambiguous. Source: CD4+ or CD8+ T cells sorted from blood, taken in a trial of the OX40 agonist ivuxolimab. CDR3 nucleotide sequence: TGTGCCAGCAGCACACAGCTAAACTACGAGCAGTACTTC. Its translation: CASSTQLNYEQYF.